This note documents a single T cell receptor (beta chain) sequence. An immunoSEQ assay, version v3.0, was performed at survey level. Sequencing used immunoSEQ multiplex PCR; TCRdb keeps in-frame clones, though not all of them. Counted here are tens of thousands of clones, approximately 95% occurring once; the ten biggest clones make up approximately 8.5%. Germline V gene sequence: CDR1 SGHTA, CDR2 FQGNSA. V lost 5 bases, J lost 2 bases, and 4 bases stayed unmatched. The CDR3 is 14 residues long. These data come from a study of long-term antiretroviral therapy in people with HIV. The sample consisted of unsorted PBMCs, taken 7.6 years after starting antiretroviral therapy. The chain links TRBV7-2 to TRBJ2-7; 9 bases align to TRBD1. The sequence was obtained from a woman in her 40s with HIV. This CDR3 reads CASSKDRGPYEQYF. In nucleotides, the CDR3 is TGTGCCAGCAGCAAGGACAGGGGCCCCTACGAGCAGTACTTC.